This T cell receptor (beta chain) came from a study of T cell repertoires in cytomegalovirus infection. Findings and caveats of the study: The study found HLA-C-restricted CMV-specific TCR beta clonotypes dominating the ex vivo response.

This CDR3 spans 16 amino acids. The germline V gene has CDR1 SGHTA and CDR2 FQGNSA. With 3 bases removed from V and 0 bases from J, the gap between germline ends came to 14 bases. Each CDR3 protein is one row after TCRdb ran MiXCR on the reads. The table includes 800,000 to 950,000 distinct CDR3 sequences, approximately 32% detected once. Ten or more counts support this clonotype. Its antigen is as yet unknown. The V call is TRBV7-2, the J call TRBJ2-5; no clear D gene. Source: cultured CD8+ T cells from PBMCs, taken from culture after CMV antigen stimulation. This TCR was recovered from a human donor in good health (CMV status not recorded). Some clones in this sample may be carry-over from other donors' samples. In DNA form, the CDR3 reads TGTGCCAGCAGCTTTGGCTACTCCAATTACCAAGAGACCCAGTACTTC. This translates into CASSFGYSNYQETQYF. Using reference TRBV7-2 and TRBJ2-5 for the parts outside the CDR3, the full variable domain is GAGVSQSPSNKVTEKGKDVELRCDPISGHTALYWYRQSLGQGLEFLIYFQGNSAPDKSGLPSDRFSAERTGGSVSTLTIQRTQQEDSAVYLCASSFGYSNYQETQYFGPGTRLLVL.